This TCR beta chain is from a study of response to subunit inactivated influenza vaccine. Whole-study findings and limits: Few new T cells, the authors suggested, are recruited by each seasonal influenza vaccination.

Concerning this clonotype: What it binds is not known.

TCRdb ran MiXCR on the RT-PCR reads and lists one entry per CDR3 protein. The data hold over 800,000 distinct CDR3 sequences, with 20% to 25% observed a single time. Sequencing used PBMCs from blood, obtained about 5 days after vaccination. The sequence derives from a middle-aged man who received an inactivated influenza vaccine.

DNA of the CDR3: TGTGCCAGCAGCACTTCGACAGGGAGTAATTCACCCCTCCACTTT. Protein: CASSTSTGSNSPLHF. This sequence joins TRBV9 and TRBJ1-6; 7 bases line up with TRBD1. V trimming: 4 bases; J trimming: 6 bases; junction bases outside the gene matches: 7. The length of the CDR3 is 15 residues. Germline V gene lookup returns CDR1 SGDLS and CDR2 YYNGEE. Full variable domain (remainder filled in from reference TRBV9 and TRBJ1-6): DSGVTQTPKHLITATGQRVTLRCSPRSGDLSVYWYQQSLDQGLQFLIQYYNGEERAKGNILERFSAQQFPDLHSELNLSSLELGDSALYFCASSTSTGSNSPLHFGNGTRLTVT.